Given below is one T cell receptor beta chain in context. The CDR3 extends over 14 amino acids. Germline values: CDR1 LNHDA, CDR2 SQIVND (reference sequence). The junction had 5 bases not matched to a gene; V was cut back by 7 bases and J by 0 bases. Sequencing was performed with immunoSEQ multiplex PCR; in TCRdb, only in-frame clones are kept and a portion is missing. The data show some 28,000 clones, around 80% seen once. The source of the sample is a study of T cell repertoires in ileal Crohn's disease. The sequenced material came from ileal tissue. The chain joins TRBV19 to TRBJ1-2; 7 bases line up with TRBD1. This TCR came from an adult with Crohn's disease. In nucleotides, the CDR3 is TGTGCCAGTATAAGGACAGGCTCTAACTATGGCTACACCTTC. It yields the protein CASIRTGSNYGYTF.